The 25 T cell receptor beta chains reported below all come from one sample, sequenced in a study of T cells in localized non-small cell lung cancer. Using immunoSEQ multiplex PCR, the repertoire was profiled, and TCRdb retains in-frame clones only, with some absent. The table shows some 15,000 clones, with about 90% occurring only once. The source was peripheral blood mononuclear cells, collected before any cancer treatment. Receptors were obtained from a male donor aged 60 or older with stage II lung adenocarcinoma.

The chain recombines TRBV5-1 with TRBJ1-1; D gene uncertain. CDR3 length equals 14 residues. Per the germline V gene, CDR1 is SGHRS and CDR2 is YFSETQ. V lost 3 bases to trimming and J lost 5 bases, with 14 bases between them. CDR3 DNA sequence: TGCGCCAGCAGCTCGGACGGCTTGAGAACTGAAGCTTTCTTT. Encoded protein: CASSSDGLRTEAFF. Drawing the rest from reference TRBV5-1 and TRBJ1-1, the complete variable domain is KAGVTQTPRYLIKTRGQQVTLSCSPISGHRSVSWYQQTPGQGLQFLFEYFSETQRNKGNFPGRFSGRQFSNSRSEMNVSTLELGDSALYLCASSSDGLRTEAFFGQGTRLTVV.

This clone has just a few counts. In DNA form, the CDR3 reads TGTGCCAGCAGCTCTCTAGCGGGAGGTTATCGGGAGACCCAGTACTTC. This codes for CASSSLAGGYRETQYF. J is TRBJ2-5 and V is TRBV7-3; TRBD2 aligns across 11 bases. Germline CDR1 is SGHTA and CDR2 is FQGTGA. Germline trimming cut 4 bases from V and 5 bases from J; bases unmatched to any gene: 9. This CDR3 is built from 16 residues.

The CDR3 sequence is CASSFGGSYEQYF. In DNA form, the CDR3 reads TGTGCCAGCAGCTTTGGCGGGAGCTACGAGCAGTACTTC. This sequence joins TRBV11-3 and TRBJ2-7; TRBD2 agrees at 7 bases. Trimming removed 3 bases from V and 3 bases from J; junction bases left unmatched: 2. Germline CDR1 reads SGHNT; CDR2 reads YENEEA. The CDR3 spans 13 residues.

The chain links TRBV19 to TRBJ2-4; maybe TRBD1 (5 bases). Germline V gives CDR1 LNHDA, CDR2 SQIVND (reference sequence). V lost 4 bases and J 5 bases, leaving 12 bases between the germline ends. This CDR3 spans 14 amino acids. The CDR3 nucleotides read TGTGCCAGTAGTACAAGCCAGGGTCAAAACATTCAGTACTTC. It yields the protein CASSTSQGQNIQYF.

The rearrangement uses TRBV29-1 and TRBJ2-7, with 9 bases aligning to TRBD1. The junction had 8 bases not matched to a gene; V was cut back by 1 base and J by 10 bases. Germline V gives CDR1 SQVTM, CDR2 ANQGSEA. The CDR3 has 13 residues. CDR3 sequence (DNA): TGCAGCGTTGAAGGGACAGGGGCCTCGAAACAGTACTTC. Translating it yields CSVEGTGASKQYF.

The rearrangement uses TRBV9 and TRBJ2-3; TRBD2 matches 7 bases. The CDR3 extends over 16 amino acids. The germline V gene encodes CDR1 SGDLS and CDR2 YYNGEE. V lost 4 bases and J lost 5; bases outside the gene matches: 13. The chain's CDR3 is CASSPRGVNGKDTQYF. CDR3 nucleotide sequence: TGTGCCAGCAGCCCCCGGGGGGTAAACGGCAAAGATACGCAGTATTTT.

This chain links TRBV28 with TRBJ1-1; no clear D gene. This CDR3 is 13 amino acids long. The germline V gene has CDR1 MDHEN and CDR2 SYDVKM. Trimming removed 8 bases from V and 0 bases from J, with 10 bases in between. In DNA form, the CDR3 reads TGTGCCAGCTATGGCTCCATGAACACTGAAGCTTTCTTT. As protein: CASYGSMNTEAFF.

V usage is TRBV6-6 and J usage is TRBJ2-7, with a weak D call TRBD2 (5 bases). There are 14 residues in the CDR3. V was pared by 2 bases and J by 4 bases, with 12 bases between. Germline-derived CDR1 and CDR2 are MNHNY and SVGAGI (reference sequence). The CDR3 nucleotides are TGTGCCAGCAGTTACGGAGGCCCGGGGTACGAGCAGTACTTC. Translating gives CASSYGGPGYEQYF.

The V and J genes are TRBV9 and TRBJ1-1; tentative D call: TRBD1 (6 bases). Germline CDR1 SGDLS, CDR2 YYNGEE. V shed 0 bases and J shed 5 bases, with 11 bases lying between them. CDR3 length equals 14 residues. The chain's CDR3 is CASSVAGVGTEAFF. The CDR3 DNA sequence: TGTGCCAGCAGCGTAGCAGGGGTTGGGACTGAAGCTTTCTTT.

This sequence joins TRBV9 and TRBJ1-2, with 7 bases matching TRBD1. Germline trimming cut 3 bases from V and 0 bases from J; bases unmatched to any gene: 2. The CDR3 loop spans 14 amino acids. Germline V gene data show CDR1 as SGDLS and CDR2 as YYNGEE. Here the CDR3 DNA reads TGTGCCAGCAGCGGGGACAGATCTAACTATGGCTACACCTTC. It yields the protein CASSGDRSNYGYTF.

The CDR3: CASSYAGTGVQETQYF. DNA for the CDR3: TGTGCCAGCAGTTACGCCGGGACAGGGGTTCAAGAGACCCAGTACTTC. This sequence joins TRBV6-6 and TRBJ2-5; 10 nucleotides line up with TRBD1. The CDR3 has 16 amino acids. V was clipped by 2 bases and J by 2 bases; unmatched bases: 5. Germline values: CDR1 MNHNY, CDR2 SVGAGI (reference sequence).

The gene calls are TRBV5-1 and TRBJ2-1; 8 nucleotides align to TRBD1. The CDR3 extends over 15 amino acids. The V gene end was trimmed by 0 bases and the J gene end by 4 bases; junction bases not matched to a gene: 3. Germline V gives CDR1 SGHRS, CDR2 YFSETQ. The CDR3 DNA sequence: TGCGCCAGCAGCTTGGGGACAGGGCGTTACAATGAGCAGTTCTTC. Residues: CASSLGTGRYNEQFF.

The chain recombines TRBV5-5 with TRBJ1-1, with D tentatively TRBD1 (5 bases). The CDR3 has 16 amino acids. The germline V and J ends were trimmed by 0 bases and 0 bases, with 12 bases remaining between them. Germline CDR1 reads SGHKS; CDR2 reads YYEKEE (reference sequence). The CDR3 sequence: CASSLVPRQLNTEAFF. The CDR3 nucleotides read TGTGCCAGCAGCTTGGTGCCGCGACAGCTGAACACTGAAGCTTTCTTT.

The chain has TRBV18 and TRBJ2-2, with D unresolved. Germline-derived CDR1 and CDR2 are KGHSH and LQKENI. V gave up 1 base and J gave up 6 bases, with 6 bases separating them. The CDR3 extends over 13 amino acids. In nucleotides, the CDR3 is TGTGCCAGCTCACCACGTGAAGCCGGGGAGCTGTTTTTT. Translating it yields CASSPREAGELFF.

The chain links TRBV2 to TRBJ1-1, with D hard to call. Per germline, CDR1 SNHLY and CDR2 FYNNEI. V was pared by 4 bases and J by 5 bases, with 14 bases between. CDR3 size: 14 residues. CDR3 sequence: CASSGFVGRTEAFF. The DNA of the CDR3 is TGTGCCAGCAGTGGTTTCGTGGGTAGGACTGAAGCTTTCTTT.

The chain joins TRBV29-1 to TRBJ2-7; 9 nucleotides match TRBD1. The germline V gene has CDR1 SQVTM and CDR2 ANQGSEA. V shed 3 bases and J 3 bases; nucleotides not matched to a gene: 3. CDR3 length equals 13 residues. DNA for the CDR3: TGCAGCGTTGATCGGGGACAGGGCTACGAGCAGTACTTC. It specifies CSVDRGQGYEQYF.

V usage is TRBV6-6 and J usage is TRBJ1-5, with D unresolved. V was pared by 7 bases and J by 11 bases, with 15 bases between. The V gene's germline CDR1 is MNHNY and CDR2 SVGAGI (reference sequence). The CDR3 has 12 amino acids. The CDR3 loop reads CASTQNGPAQHF. CDR3 DNA sequence: TGTGCCAGCACCCAGAACGGCCCAGCCCAGCATTTT.

The rearrangement uses TRBV6-5 and TRBJ1-1; no reliable D call. Germline values: CDR1 MNHEY, CDR2 SVGAGI. V was shortened by 1 base and J by 0 bases, with 3 bases between the two germline ends. The CDR3 is 13 residues long. In DNA, the CDR3 is TGTGCCAGCAGTTACTTTGTGAACACTGAAGCTTTCTTT. Translating gives CASSYFVNTEAFF.

J is TRBJ2-1 and V is TRBV11-3; 7 bases are a match to TRBD2. Losses at the gene ends were 8 bases for V and 5 bases for J; bases not matched to a gene: 15. CDR3 length: 16 residues. Germline V gene lookup returns CDR1 SGHNT and CDR2 YENEEA. CDR3 sequence: CASSLRVRRENNEQFF. As DNA, the CDR3 is TGTGCCAGCTCCTTGAGGGTTCGGCGGGAGAACAATGAGCAGTTCTTC.

The rearrangement uses TRBV19 and TRBJ2-1; 10 bases align to TRBD2. Trimming removed 5 bases from V and 3 bases from J; junction bases left unmatched: 10. The CDR3 extends over 17 amino acids. CDR1 LNHDA and CDR2 SQIVND come from the germline V gene (reference sequence). DNA of the CDR3: TGTGCCAGTAGTGATCGGACTAGCGGATTGTACTACAATGAGCAGTTCTTC. Its protein is CASSDRTSGLYYNEQFF.

For the CDR3, the DNA is TGTGCCAGCAGTCGGGTTGAAAGCTCCTACGAGCAGTACTTC. Translation: CASSRVESSYEQYF. This chain joins TRBV28 and TRBJ2-7; no definite D call. The CDR3 length is 14 residues. Trimming removed 5 bases at V and 0 bases at J, with 11 bases between. Per germline, CDR1 MDHEN and CDR2 SYDVKM.

The J gene is TRBJ2-1, the V gene TRBV7-9, with D tentatively TRBD1 or TRBD2 (5 bases each). The V and J ends lost 6 bases and 5 bases respectively, with 14 bases between them. CDR3 length: 14 amino acids. CDR1 and CDR2 (germline): SEHNR, FQNEAQ (reference sequence). The CDR3 DNA follows: TGTGCCAGCAGTCCTGGGGGAGCTCACAATGAGCAGTTCTTC. This gives the protein CASSPGGAHNEQFF.

The chain joins TRBV5-1 to TRBJ2-5; 14 nucleotides align to TRBD2. Losses at the gene ends were 5 bases for V and 5 bases for J; bases not matched to a gene: 11. CDR3 length: 17 amino acids. CDR1 is SGHRS, CDR2 YFSETQ, per germline. The CDR3: CASRTGGTSGSWETQYF. DNA of the CDR3: TGCGCCAGCAGGACAGGAGGGACTAGCGGGAGCTGGGAGACCCAGTACTTC.

Notes on this clone: One junction end disagrees with the germline gene, perhaps due to a read error. This sequence joins TRBV2 and TRBJ1-2; a weak D match, TRBD1 (5 bases). CDR1 is SNHLY and CDR2 is FYNNEI in the germline V gene. The CDR3 loop spans 15 amino acids. CDR3 loop: CASSEGDRGISRPSF. CDR3 in DNA: TGTGCCAGCAGTGAGGGGGACCGCGGCATCAGTCGCCCTTCCTTC.

The chain uses TRBV7-9 and TRBJ1-5, with TRBD1 matching 10 bases. The V and J ends lost 5 bases and 7 bases, in that order; junction bases with no gene match: 11. Germline V gives CDR1 SEHNR, CDR2 FQNEAQ (reference sequence). The CDR3 runs to 16 residues. CDR3 sequence reads: CASSRSDRGRGQPQHF. In DNA form, the CDR3 reads TGTGCCAGCAGCCGATCAGACAGGGGGCGGGGGCAGCCCCAGCATTTT.